Presented here are 14 T cell receptor beta chains from one specimen sequenced in a study of T cell clones after liver transplantation. The repertoire was sequenced with immunoSEQ multiplex PCR; TCRdb's copy has only in-frame clones and lacks some. The sample includes under 55,000 clones, less than 90% of them seen just once. The sample in question was CD8+ T cells from blood, obtained 12 months after liver transplant. The receptor set was obtained from a human patient who received a liver transplant. A subset of T cells may come from the graft donor.

This chain links TRBV30 with TRBJ2-2, with TRBD1 as a possible D gene (6 bases). V was pared by 4 bases and J by 4 bases, with 13 bases between. CDR3 length: 14 residues. Germline V gene sequence: CDR1 GTSNPN, CDR2 SVGIG (reference sequence). The CDR3 nucleotides read TGTGCCTGGACTGACAGGCCGGGCACCGGGGAGCTGTTTTTT. Encoded protein: CAWTDRPGTGELFF.

The V call is TRBV2, the J call TRBJ2-5, with a tentative D call TRBD2 (5 bases). V lost 6 bases, J lost 5 bases, and 19 bases lay in between. CDR1 and CDR2 (germline): SNHLY, FYNNEI. The CDR3 is made up of 15 amino acids. Written as DNA, the CDR3 is TGTGCCAGCAGGGGAGTTTCAGAGATCGGGGAGACCCAGTACTTC. Its translation: CASRGVSEIGETQYF.

This clone was counted between two and nine times. V and J are TRBV7-2 and TRBJ1-5; D ambiguous. The V gene's germline CDR1 is SGHTA and CDR2 FQGNSA. Trimming took off 5 bases at V and 0 bases at J, with 5 bases between the two ends. CDR3 length equals 13 residues. The CDR3 bases are TGTGCCAGCAGCCCGCTTAGCAATCAGCCCCAGCATTTT. Protein product: CASSPLSNQPQHF.

The chain carries TRBV9 and TRBJ1-5; TRBD1 matches at 7 bases. This CDR3 is 14 amino acids long. The ends lost 2 bases at V and 8 bases at J; junction bases unmatched: 7. Germline-derived CDR1 and CDR2 are SGDLS and YYNGEE. CDR3 coding DNA: TGTGCCAGCAGCGTGGGGGACAGACAGGAGCCCCAGCATTTT. As protein: CASSVGDRQEPQHF.

The chain recombines TRBV9 with TRBJ2-1; D is perhaps TRBD2 (7 bases). The CDR3 is 15 residues long. The V gene's germline CDR1 is SGDLS and CDR2 YYNGEE. The V end was cut by 3 bases, the J end by 6 bases, with 16 bases between. The CDR3 nucleotides are TGTGCCAGCAGCGGGGGGCGGGAGCTTGGCAATGAGCAGTTCTTC. It translates to CASSGGRELGNEQFF. The full variable domain, its missing parts supplied by reference TRBV9 and TRBJ2-1, is DSGVTQTPKHLITATGQRVTLRCSPRSGDLSVYWYQQSLDQGLQFLIQYYNGEERAKGNILERFSAQQFPDLHSELNLSSLELGDSALYFCASSGGRELGNEQFFGPGTRLTVL.

The genes are TRBV28 and TRBJ1-2; 7 bases are shared with TRBD1. CDR1 MDHEN and CDR2 SYDVKM come from the germline V gene. V lost 2 bases, J lost 1 base, and 7 bases stayed unmatched. The CDR3 loop spans 16 amino acids. This CDR3 reads CASSLEGPGGNYGYTF. In DNA form, the CDR3 reads TGTGCCAGCAGTTTAGAGGGGCCAGGGGGTAACTATGGCTACACCTTC.

The chain has TRBV5-1 and TRBJ1-1; 8 bases agree with TRBD1. V was pared by 6 bases and J by 7 bases, with 8 bases of the junction left unmatched. Germline CDR1 and CDR2: SGHRS and YFSETQ. The CDR3 loop spans 13 amino acids. The CDR3 loop is CASTKTGAHEAFF. The CDR3 DNA reads as TGCGCCAGCACAAAGACAGGGGCCCATGAAGCTTTCTTT.

This chain links TRBV4-1 with TRBJ2-2, with TRBD1 identical over 8 bases. V was pared by 0 bases and J by 7 bases, with 4 bases of the junction left unmatched. The CDR3 contains 15 residues. Germline V gene data show CDR1 as MGHRA and CDR2 as YSYEKL. The CDR3, as DNA: TGCGCCAGCAGCCAAGATCAGGGGGCAGGCGGGGAGCTGTTTTTT. It codes for CASSQDQGAGGELFF.

This clone was observed a single time. The gene calls are TRBV7-9 and TRBJ2-5; tentatively, D is TRBD1 or TRBD2 (5 bases each). Per germline, CDR1 SEHNR and CDR2 FQNEAQ (reference sequence). The CDR3 has 15 amino acids. V was shortened by 2 bases and J by 5 bases, with 15 bases between the two germline ends. CDR3 residues: CASSLLTGRSETQYF. The CDR3 DNA is TGTGCCAGCAGCTTATTAACGGGACGGAGCGAGACCCAGTACTTC.

This clone has more than one count but fewer than ten. V usage is TRBV4-3 and J usage is TRBJ2-2; TRBD2 might be the D (5 bases). This CDR3 has 16 residues. CDR1 and CDR2 from the germline V gene are LGHNA and YSLEER. Trimming took off 1 base at V and 0 bases at J, with 9 bases between the two ends. CDR3 protein: CASSQGSRANTGELFF. The CDR3 nucleotides read TGCGCCAGCAGCCAAGGGTCGCGGGCGAACACCGGGGAGCTGTTTTTT.

This sequence joins TRBV19 and TRBJ1-5; the D gene is possibly TRBD1 (6 bases). V dropped 5 bases and J dropped 6 bases, with 14 bases sitting between them. CDR3 length equals 14 residues. The germline gives CDR1 LNHDA, CDR2 SQIVND (reference sequence). Here the CDR3 DNA reads TGTGCCAGTAGTCCCCCCAGGGGAACTCAGCCCCAGCATTTT. Its translation: CASSPPRGTQPQHF.

The chain is built from TRBV28 and TRBJ2-3; D gene uncertain. CDR3 length: 15 amino acids. V lost 4 bases to trimming and J lost 0 bases, with 11 bases between them. Germline V CDR1 and CDR2: MDHEN, SYDVKM. The CDR3 reads CASSSAELSTDTQYF. CDR3 DNA: TGTGCCAGCAGTTCCGCGGAACTAAGCACAGATACGCAGTATTTT.

The V and J genes are TRBV5-4 and TRBJ1-3, with D maybe TRBD1 (5 bases). The length of the CDR3 is 14 residues. Per the germline V gene, CDR1 is SGHNT and CDR2 is YYREEE (reference sequence). Between the trimmed V and J ends, which lost 2 bases and 0 bases, there was a span of 6 bases. This CDR3 reads CASSLDSSGNTIYF. CDR3 nucleotide sequence: TGTGCCAGCAGCTTAGACAGCTCTGGAAACACCATATATTTT.

V gene TRBV4-2 combines with J gene TRBJ2-5; D gene uncertain. This CDR3 comprises 12 residues. Trimming stripped 4 bases from V and 6 bases from J, with 9 bases between. CDR1 LGHNA and CDR2 YNFKEQ come from the germline V gene. The CDR3 loop is CASSPPGQTQYF. CDR3 DNA sequence: TGTGCCAGCAGCCCCCCCGGCCAGACCCAGTACTTC.